A selection of T cell receptor beta chains follows, all from one sample in a study of T cell responses to AZD1222 COVID-19 vaccine. Here immunoSEQ multiplex PCR was the method, and the copy in TCRdb shows in-frame clones only, minus some. The sample lists approximately 150,000 clones; around 84% were seen once. Sequenced material: peripheral blood, taken 28 days after the second AZD1222 dose. Receptors were obtained from an adult who received the AZD1222 COVID-19 vaccine. CDR3s include the opening cysteine and the closing phenylalanine or tryptophan. The D gene is left open where the match is weak. Some rows have no size entry. The others give once, few or many, or a class for an expanded clone.

TRBV19	once	TRBD1	15	TRBJ2-2	CASSMGQPNTGELFF	TGTGCCAGTAGTATGGGACAGCCTAACACCGGGGAGCTGTTTTTT
TRBV30	-	-	13	TRBJ1-5	CAWSKGDNQPQHF	TGTGCCTGGAGTAAAGGGGACAATCAGCCCCAGCATTTT
TRBV6-5	-	TRBD2	15	TRBJ2-4	CASRGLVVAKNIQYF	TGTGCCAGCAGGGGACTAGTCGTAGCCAAAAACATTCAGTACTTC
TRBV6-5	-	TRBD1	14	TRBJ2-7	CASSYSGTGREQYF	TGTGCCAGCAGTTACTCCGGGACAGGGAGAGAGCAGTACTTC
TRBV7-9	-	-	14	TRBJ1-5	CASSGVDVNQPQHF	TGTGCCAGCAGCGGGGTCGATGTTAATCAGCCCCAGCATTTT
TRBV12-3/TRBV12-4	-	-	11	TRBJ2-7	CASSTLYEQYF	TGTGCCAGCAGTACCCTCTACGAGCAGTACTTC
TRBV19	-	TRBD1	14	TRBJ2-5	CASSQDRGGETQYF	TGTGCCAGTAGTCAGGACAGGGGCGGGGAGACCCAGTACTTC
TRBV28	-	TRBD1	17	TRBJ1-5	CASLFKGALGSNQPQHF	TGTGCCAGCCTTTTCAAGGGGGCGCTGGGCAGCAATCAGCCCCAGCATTTT
TRBV6-5	-	TRBD1	14	TRBJ1-2	CASRVDRGNYGYTF	TGTGCCAGCAGAGTCGACAGGGGTAACTATGGCTACACCTTC
TRBV3-1/TRBV3-2	-	-	14	TRBJ2-7	CASSRTDDSYEQYF	TGTGCCAGCAGTCGGACGGATGACAGCTACGAGCAGTACTTC
TRBV5-1	-	-	12	TRBJ2-5	CASSFEVETQYF	TGCGCCAGCAGCTTCGAGGTGGAGACCCAGTACTTC
TRBV5-1	few	-	14	TRBJ2-7	CASSLVGEVNEQYF	TGCGCCAGCAGCTTGGTAGGGGAAGTCAACGAGCAGTACTTC
TRBV4-1	-	-	16	TRBJ2-3	CASSHSAEQTSDTQYF	TGCGCCAGCAGCCATTCAGCGGAACAAACCTCGGATACGCAGTATTTT
TRBV19	-	-	13	TRBJ2-5	CASSISGQETQYF	TGTGCCAGTAGTATCAGCGGCCAAGAGACCCAGTACTTC
TRBV19	-	-	14	TRBJ2-3	CASQWGTDTDTQYF	TGTGCCTCCCAGTGGGGTACTGACACAGATACGCAGTATTTT
TRBV24-1	few	-	19	TRBJ2-3	CATSDSQEVSPIPTDTQYF	TGTGCCACCAGTGATAGCCAGGAGGTCTCTCCGATCCCCACAGATACGCAGTATTTT
TRBV11-2	-	-	13	TRBJ2-1	CASSLDRPNEQFF	TGTGCCAGCAGCTTAGATCGCCCTAATGAGCAGTTCTTC
TRBV5-1	-	TRBD1	16	TRBJ1-1	CASSAGTGGLVTEAFF	TGCGCCAGCAGCGCCGGGACAGGGGGCTTGGTCACTGAAGCTTTCTTT
TRBV10-1	many	-	14	TRBJ2-1	CASTEDMGGNEQFF	TGCGCCAGCACGGAGGACATGGGAGGCAATGAGCAGTTCTTC
TRBV27	-	-	15	TRBJ2-6	CASSFLGSGANVLTF	TGTGCCAGCAGTTTTTTAGGGTCTGGGGCCAACGTCCTGACTTTC
TRBV21-1	once	-	16	TRBJ2-1	CASSKGKGLSYNEQFF	TGTGCCAGCAGCAAGGGAAAGGGGCTCTCCTACAATGAGCAGTTCTTC
TRBV11-3	once	-	12	TRBJ1-1	CASSLANTEAFF	TGTGCCAGCAGCTTAGCGAACACTGAAGCTTTCTTT
TRBV29-1	-	TRBD1	13	TRBJ2-5	CSGRQGGSETQYF	TGCAGCGGACGACAGGGGGGGTCCGAGACCCAGTACTTC
TRBV14	-	-	16	TRBJ1-5	CASSPRPGNSNQPQHF	TGTGCCAGCAGCCCCCGACCGGGGAATAGCAATCAGCCCCAGCATTTT
TRBV12-3/TRBV12-4	-	-	12	TRBJ1-5	CASSRSNQPQHF	TGTGCCAGCAGCCGAAGCAATCAGCCCCAGCATTTT
TRBV2	-	TRBD2	15	TRBJ2-5	CASSTPNSGSETQYF	TGTGCCAGCAGTACTCCTAATAGCGGGAGCGAGACCCAGTACTTC
TRBV2	-	TRBD2	16	TRBJ2-1	CASSERASGAHNEQFF	TGTGCCAGCAGTGAAAGGGCTAGCGGGGCTCACAATGAGCAGTTCTTC
TRBV5-1	-	TRBD2	14	TRBJ2-1	CASSLSPSGNEQFF	TGCGCCAGCAGCTTGTCTCCTAGCGGGAATGAGCAGTTCTTC
TRBV28	-	-	16	TRBJ2-2	CASSSPGTFNTGELFF	TGTGCCAGCAGTTCCCCCGGGACTTTCAACACCGGGGAGCTGTTTTTT
TRBV9	-	-	16	TRBJ2-1	CASSVGRQGSYNEQFF	TGTGCCAGCAGCGTAGGAAGGCAGGGGTCCTACAATGAGCAGTTCTTC
TRBV6-5	-	-	15	TRBJ1-5	CASTRPGPNNQPQHF	TGTGCCAGCACTCGACCGGGCCCCAACAATCAGCCCCAGCATTTT
TRBV19	-	TRBD1	16	TRBJ1-5	CASRLQGRYSNQPQHF	TGTGCCAGTAGGCTACAGGGGAGATATAGCAATCAGCCCCAGCATTTT
TRBV7-2	-	-	15	TRBJ1-1	CASSLGQAMNTEAFF	TGTGCCAGCAGCTTAGGCCAGGCGATGAACACTGAAGCTTTCTTT
TRBV28	-	-	13	TRBJ2-1	CATRTIFYNEQFF	TGTGCCACCCGGACTATATTTTACAATGAGCAGTTCTTC
TRBV10-3	-	-	13	TRBJ2-1	CAIRLDPDNEQFF	TGTGCCATTAGACTAGACCCTGACAATGAGCAGTTCTTC
TRBV11-3	-	-	13	TRBJ1-1	CASSRELNTEAFF	TGTGCCAGCAGCCGGGAATTGAACACTGAAGCTTTCTTT
TRBV5-4	once	TRBD1	14	TRBJ2-5	CASSSMTGVETQYF	TGTGCCAGCAGCTCAATGACAGGGGTGGAGACCCAGTACTTC
TRBV5-4	-	TRBD2	16	TRBJ2-2	CASSLGLAVNTGELFF	TGTGCCAGCAGCTTGGGACTAGCGGTGAACACCGGGGAGCTGTTTTTT
TRBV19	-	-	9	TRBJ1-6	CASDSPLHF	TGTGCCAGCGATTCACCCCTCCACTTT
TRBV10-1	-	-	14	TRBJ1-1	CASSGGSQNTEAFF	TGCGCCAGCTCCGGGGGTAGTCAGAACACTGAAGCTTTCTTT
TRBV6-5	once	-	13	TRBJ1-1	CASSPSGGLEAFF	TGTGCCAGCAGTCCCAGTGGGGGGCTGGAAGCTTTCTTT
TRBV10-3	-	-	12	TRBJ2-1	CAISEAGYEQFF	TGTGCCATCAGTGAGGCGGGGTATGAGCAGTTCTTC
TRBV20-1	-	TRBD1	12	TRBJ2-7	CSASEGAYEQYF	TGCAGTGCTAGTGAGGGGGCGTACGAGCAGTACTTC
TRBV7-2	-	-	13	TRBJ1-5	CASSLVENQPQHF	TGTGCCAGCAGCTTAGTAGAAAATCAGCCCCAGCATTTT
TRBV7-7	-	TRBD2	16	TRBJ2-5	CASSLTSGGYQETQYF	TGTGCCAGCAGCTTGACTAGCGGGGGGTACCAAGAGACCCAGTACTTC
TRBV5-1	-	-	12	TRBJ2-5	CASNSNQETQYF	TGCGCCAGCAATTCAAACCAAGAGACCCAGTACTTC
TRBV6-5	-	TRBD2	15	TRBJ2-3	CASSVAGGSADTQYF	TGTGCCAGCAGCGTAGCGGGAGGGAGCGCAGATACGCAGTATTTT
TRBV19	once	-	16	TRBJ1-5	CASSIQAGLDNQPQHF	TGTGCCAGTAGTATACAAGCAGGGCTTGACAATCAGCCCCAGCATTTT
TRBV27	-	TRBD1	12	TRBJ1-1	CASEGANTEAFF	TGTGCCAGCGAGGGGGCGAACACTGAAGCTTTCTTT
TRBV6-5	-	-	14	TRBJ1-1	CASILRGENTEAFF	TGTGCCAGCATCTTACGAGGGGAGAACACTGAAGCTTTCTTT
TRBV18	-	TRBD2	16	TRBJ2-1	CASSPLLAGETGEQFF	TGTGCCAGCTCACCTCTACTAGCGGGAGAAACCGGTGAGCAGTTCTTC
TRBV24-1	-	-	16	TRBJ1-2	CATSDLCVGSDYGYTF	TGTGCCACCAGTGATTTGTGCGTAGGGTCCGACTATGGCTACACCTTC
TRBV21-1	-	-	10	TRBJ2-7	CASSPREQYF	TGTGCCAGCAGCCCCCGCGAGCAGTACTTC
TRBV18	-	-	12	TRBJ1-2	CATADSLTGYTF	TGTGCCACCGCCGACAGTCTAACTGGCTACACCTTC
TRBV5-1	-	-	16	TRBJ2-1	CASSLAGPSSYNEQFF	TGCGCCAGCAGCTTGGCGGGACCGAGCTCCTACAATGAGCAGTTCTTC
TRBV6-5	-	-	15	TRBJ1-5	CASSYSRSSNQPQHF	TGTGCCAGCAGTTACTCCCGCAGTAGCAATCAGCCCCAGCATTTT
TRBV30	-	TRBD1	13	TRBJ1-2	CAWSRDRPYGYTF	TGTGCCTGGAGTCGGGACAGGCCTTATGGCTACACCTTC